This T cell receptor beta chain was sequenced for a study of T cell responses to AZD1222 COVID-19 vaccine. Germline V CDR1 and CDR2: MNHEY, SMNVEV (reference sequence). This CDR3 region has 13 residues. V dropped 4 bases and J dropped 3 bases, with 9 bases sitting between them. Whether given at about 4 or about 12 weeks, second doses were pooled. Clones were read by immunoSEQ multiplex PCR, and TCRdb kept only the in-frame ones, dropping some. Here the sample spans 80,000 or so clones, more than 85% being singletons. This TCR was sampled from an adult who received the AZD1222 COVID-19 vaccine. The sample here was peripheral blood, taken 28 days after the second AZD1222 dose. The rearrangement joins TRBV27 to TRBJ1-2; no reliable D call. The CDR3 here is CASSSGDDYGYTF. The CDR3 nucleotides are TGTGCCAGCAGTTCCGGGGATGACTATGGCTACACCTTC.